These T cell receptor beta chains were read from a single sample in a study of shared clonotypes between healthy human individuals. The table came from immunoSEQ multiplex PCR; TCRdb's copy has only in-frame clones and leaves some out. The table includes under 2.5 million clones, 85% to 95% detected once. Sequenced sample: naive CD4+ T cells from PBMCs. These TCRs come from a man between 18 and 35 years old in good health. Some clones in this sample may be carry-over from other donors' samples. CDR3s include the opening cysteine and the closing phenylalanine or tryptophan. Fields, in order: V gene, D gene, clone size, J gene, CDR3 protein, CDR3 DNA. The D gene is left open where the match is weak. A row's size may be missing; if present it is once, few, many or a size class.

>TRBV5-1|.|few|TRBJ2-5
CASSLVGAGQETQYF
TGCGCCAGCAGCTTGGTAGGTGCGGGCCAAGAGACCCAGTACTTC
>TRBV12-2|.|once|TRBJ2-2
CASRLATQPWNGTTDAGELFF
TGTGCAAGTCGCTTAGCAACCCAGCCTTGGAACGGGACCACAGACGCCGGGGAGCTGTTTTTT
>TRBV18|.|.|TRBJ2-7
CASSRAGLSYEQYF
TGTGCCAGCTCACGTGCGGGACTGTCCTACGAGCAGTACTTC
>TRBV5-1|.|.|TRBJ1-5
CASSETSWGPQHF
TGCGCCAGCAGCGAAACCAGTTGGGGTCCCCAGCATTTT
>TRBV29-1|.|few|TRBJ1-2
CSVEPDPSGGYTF
TGCAGCGTTGAACCAGATCCCTCGGGAGGCTACACCTTC
>TRBV28|.|.|TRBJ2-7
CASLRDRTYEQYF
TGTGCCAGCCTCCGAGACAGGACTTACGAGCAGTACTTC
>TRBV4-1|TRBD2|.|TRBJ2-7
CASSRPGTSGRGGQYF
TGCGCCAGCAGCCGGCCAGGGACTAGCGGGAGAGGCGGGCAGTACTTC
>TRBV6-6|.|.|TRBJ1-3
CASSYRPGSGNTIYF
TGTGCCAGCAGTTACCGTCCGGGCTCTGGAAACACCATATATTTT
>TRBV30|.|.|TRBJ1-3
CAWTPRDTIYF
TGTGCCTGGACCCCACGGGACACCATATATTTT
>TRBV6-5|TRBD2|.|TRBJ2-3
CATRLAESTDTQYF
TGTGCCACCCGACTAGCGGAGAGCACAGATACGCAGTATTTT
>TRBV28|TRBD2|.|TRBJ2-5
CASSKLAGASRETQYF
TGTGCCAGCAGCAAACTAGCGGGAGCGTCACGAGAGACCCAGTACTTC
>TRBV2|.|.|TRBJ1-5
CASSVDSNQPQHF
TGTGCCAGCAGTGTGGACAGCAATCAGCCCCAGCATTTT
>TRBV29-1|TRBD2|.|TRBJ2-5
CSVHRPRAREYETQYF
TGCAGCGTCCACCGACCGCGCGCGCGGGAGTATGAGACCCAGTACTTC
>TRBV15|TRBD1|.|TRBJ2-7
CATSGDRGLEQYF
TGTGCCACCAGCGGAGACAGGGGCCTCGAGCAGTACTTC
>TRBV2|TRBD2|.|TRBJ2-3
CASSDFAGVTDTQYF
TGTGCCAGCAGTGATTTTGCGGGAGTCACAGATACGCAGTATTTT
>TRBV7-9|.|.|TRBJ2-5
CASSSGAQEGLETQYF
TGTGCCAGCAGTTCTGGGGCACAGGAGGGCCTCGAGACCCAGTACTTC
>TRBV5-6|.|.|TRBJ1-1
CASTNSPVDTEAFF
TGTGCCAGCACCAACTCCCCAGTGGACACTGAAGCTTTCTTT
>TRBV14|TRBD2|.|TRBJ2-1
CASSQELREPRNEQFF
TGTGCCAGCAGCCAAGAATTGCGGGAGCCCCGCAATGAGCAGTTCTTC
>TRBV18|.|.|TRBJ1-2
CASSPRAGDDYGYTF
TGTGCCAGCTCACCGCGGGCGGGGGATGACTATGGCTACACCTTC
>TRBV11-2|.|.|TRBJ2-6
CASRTLSGANVLTF
TGTGCCAGCAGGACCCTATCCGGGGCCAACGTCCTGACTTTC
>TRBV6-5|.|.|TRBJ2-1
CASSETSYNEQFF
TGTGCCAGCAGCGAGACATCATACAATGAGCAGTTCTTC
>TRBV30|.|.|TRBJ2-7
CAWGVLYEQYF
TGTGCCTGGGGAGTTCTCTACGAGCAGTACTTC
>TRBV5-5|TRBD2|once|TRBJ2-7
CASSASGTQYYEQYF
TGTGCCAGCAGCGCTAGCGGGACCCAGTACTACGAGCAGTACTTC
>TRBV29-1|.|.|TRBJ1-2
CSVVRTGVYGYTF
TGCAGCGTTGTCAGGACGGGCGTCTATGGCTACACCTTC
>TRBV7-2|.|once|TRBJ1-2
CASSSPGGEYGYTF
TGTGCCAGCAGCTCCCCGGGGGGGGAATATGGCTACACCTTC
>TRBV6-1|TRBD1|.|TRBJ2-5
CASRRDREGETQYF
TGTGCCAGCCGCAGGGACAGGGAAGGAGAGACCCAGTACTTC
>TRBV5-1|TRBD2|.|TRBJ2-1
CASSRAGAPSYNEQFF
TGCGCCAGCAGCCGAGCGGGAGCCCCCAGCTACAATGAGCAGTTCTTC
>TRBV5-1|TRBD1|.|TRBJ2-7
CASRQGTGLVSYEQYF
TGCGCCAGCAGACAAGGGACAGGTCTGGTAAGCTACGAGCAGTACTTC
>TRBV7-3|TRBD1|.|TRBJ2-2
CASRPQGPGELFF
TGTGCCAGCAGACCACAGGGGCCCGGGGAGCTGTTTTTT
>TRBV7-2|.|.|TRBJ2-1
CASSQDSSSYNEQFF
TGTGCCAGCAGCCAGGATTCGAGCTCCTACAATGAGCAGTTCTTC
>TRBV2|TRBD2|.|TRBJ2-1
CASSALAGGNEQFF
TGTGCCAGCAGTGCCCTGGCGGGGGGGAATGAGCAGTTCTTC
>TRBV6-6|TRBD1|.|TRBJ2-7
CASSSGQGGDEQYF
TGTGCCAGCAGTTCGGGACAGGGAGGCGACGAGCAGTACTTC
>TRBV28|.|.|TRBJ2-7
CASSPRQAKIGPPGISVYEQYF
TGTGCCAGCAGCCCGCGCCAGGCAAAAATAGGGCCACCGGGCATATCCGTCTACGAGCAGTACTTC
>TRBV28|TRBD1|.|TRBJ1-2
CASNSPGQGSYGYTF
TGTGCCAGCAACTCTCCGGGACAGGGATCCTATGGCTACACCTTC
>TRBV5-5|.|.|TRBJ2-5
CASSPRGVAGETQYF
TGTGCCAGCAGCCCGCGGGGTGTAGCAGGGGAGACCCAGTACTTC
>TRBV5-4|.|.|TRBJ1-2
CASSFDSSGYTF
TGTGCCAGCAGCTTCGACTCGAGTGGCTACACCTTC
>TRBV29-1|.|.|TRBJ2-2
CSVADTGAQGTGELFF
TGCAGCGTGGCAGACACCGGGGCGCAGGGCACCGGGGAGCTGTTTTTT
>TRBV18|TRBD2|.|TRBJ2-3
CASSPIAGAGTDTQYF
TGTGCCAGCTCACCCATAGCGGGAGCTGGGACAGATACGCAGTATTTT
>TRBV5-1|.|.|TRBJ2-3
CASSPGPTASSTDTQYF
TGCGCCAGCAGCCCGGGCCCAACTGCTTCTAGCACAGATACGCAGTATTTT
>TRBV7-8|.|.|TRBJ2-3
CASSSTLSADTQYF
TGTGCCAGCAGCTCAACCTTGAGCGCAGATACGCAGTATTTT
>TRBV18|TRBD2|.|TRBJ2-2
CASSQTTSGGTGELFF
TGTGCCAGCTCACAAACGACTAGCGGCGGCACCGGGGAGCTGTTTTTT
>TRBV5-4|.|.|TRBJ2-2
CASSFAGGPRNTGELFF
TGTGCCAGCAGCTTCGCAGGTGGGCCCCGGAACACCGGGGAGCTGTTTTTT
>TRBV12-5|.|.|TRBJ1-1
CASGGRKNTEAFF
TGTGCTAGTGGGGGACGTAAGAACACTGAAGCTTTCTTT
>TRBV6-6|.|.|TRBJ1-3
CASSYFREFSGNTIYF
TGTGCCAGCAGTTACTTCAGAGAATTCTCTGGAAACACCATATATTTT
>TRBV7-9|.|.|TRBJ1-4
CASSSTGRSEKLFF
TGTGCCAGCAGCTCCACAGGGAGGAGCGAGAAACTGTTTTTT
>TRBV27|TRBD1|.|TRBJ2-2
CASSSRRQGERTGELFF
TGTGCCAGCAGTTCGAGACGACAGGGGGAGAGGACCGGGGAGCTGTTTTTT
>TRBV7-8|.|.|TRBJ1-2
CASSSDNYGYTF
TGTGCCAGCAGCTCGGACAACTATGGCTACACCTTC
>TRBV9|.|.|TRBJ1-2
CASSVGTATNYGYTF
TGTGCCAGCAGCGTGGGGACCGCTACTAACTATGGCTACACCTTC
>TRBV11-2|TRBD1|.|TRBJ2-5
CASSLKQGIGQETQYF
TGTGCCAGCAGCTTAAAACAGGGGATAGGCCAAGAGACCCAGTACTTC
>TRBV10-1|TRBD1|.|TRBJ2-3
CASSRQGRTDTQYF
TGCGCCAGCAGCAGACAGGGGCGGACAGATACGCAGTATTTT
>TRBV27|.|.|TRBJ2-5
CASSLVGLGETQYF
TGTGCCAGCAGTTTGGTCGGGCTGGGAGAGACCCAGTACTTC
>TRBV9|TRBD2|.|TRBJ2-3
CASSPAQSGSFADTQYF
TGTGCCAGCAGCCCCGCCCAGAGCGGGAGTTTCGCAGATACGCAGTATTTT
>TRBV7-9|TRBD1|.|TRBJ2-7
CASSPHPGQNRGSYEQYF
TGTGCCAGCAGCCCACACCCAGGCCAAAACAGGGGGTCCTACGAGCAGTACTTC
>TRBV2|.|.|TRBJ2-7
CASSVQGGEQYF
TGTGCCAGCAGTGTGCAGGGAGGCGAGCAGTACTTC
>TRBV10-3|TRBD2|once|TRBJ2-7
CATTPASGTEQYF
TGTGCCACTACCCCAGCTAGCGGGACCGAGCAGTACTTC